Listed below are T cell receptor beta chains from one sample, sequenced in a study of blood T cell repertoires in COVID-19. Using immunoSEQ multiplex PCR, the repertoire was profiled, and TCRdb retains in-frame clones only, with some absent. Here the sample spans approximately 290,000 clones, roughly 88% being singletons. The sample was PBMCs or T cells enriched from blood (not recorded which). All receptors derive from a woman aged 25 to 39 who had recovered from COVID-19. Each CDR3 is given with its conserved first and last residue. Fields, in order: CDR3 protein, CDR3 DNA, clone size, J gene, D gene, V gene. The D gene is left open where the match is weak. Clone size, where shown, is once, few, many, or a class for clones that have expanded.

CDR3aa: CASSPVRDWRPYGYTF; CDR3nt: TGTGCCAGCTCACCGGTCCGGGATTGGCGGCCCTATGGCTACACCTTC; abundance: -; j_gene: TRBJ1-2; d_gene: -; v_gene: TRBV18
CDR3aa: CASSDTGGAGEKLFF; CDR3nt: TGCGCCAGCAGCGATACAGGGGGCGCGGGTGAAAAACTGTTTTTT; abundance: -; j_gene: TRBJ1-4; d_gene: TRBD1; v_gene: TRBV5-1
CDR3aa: CASSPAGGSTDTQYF; CDR3nt: TGTGCCAGCAGCCCAGCGGGGGGAAGCACAGATACGCAGTATTTT; abundance: once; j_gene: TRBJ2-3; d_gene: TRBD2; v_gene: TRBV11-2
CDR3aa: CASSYKQGPGNYGYTF; CDR3nt: TGTGCCAGCAGTTATAAACAGGGGCCAGGGAACTATGGCTACACCTTC; abundance: -; j_gene: TRBJ1-2; d_gene: TRBD1; v_gene: TRBV6-5
CDR3aa: CASSSEGQATDTQYF; CDR3nt: TGTGCCAGCAGTTCGGAGGGACAGGCCACAGATACGCAGTATTTT; abundance: -; j_gene: TRBJ2-3; d_gene: TRBD1; v_gene: TRBV28
CDR3aa: CAISEQGDSYNEQFF; CDR3nt: TGTGCCATCAGTGAACAGGGGGACTCCTACAATGAGCAGTTCTTC; abundance: once; j_gene: TRBJ2-1; d_gene: TRBD1; v_gene: TRBV10-3
CDR3aa: CSVEGGLIGQPLYGYTF; CDR3nt: TGCAGCGTTGAAGGCGGGTTAATAGGACAGCCACTCTATGGCTACACCTTC; abundance: -; j_gene: TRBJ1-2; d_gene: -; v_gene: TRBV29-1
CDR3aa: CASSIIADEQFF; CDR3nt: TGTGCCAGCAGTATAATAGCTGATGAGCAGTTCTTC; abundance: -; j_gene: TRBJ2-1; d_gene: -; v_gene: TRBV7-9
CDR3aa: CASSGLTGGVFTEAFF; CDR3nt: TGTGCCAGCAGTGGACTGACAGGGGGCGTATTTACTGAAGCTTTCTTT; abundance: -; j_gene: TRBJ1-1; d_gene: TRBD1; v_gene: TRBV6-1
CDR3aa: CATSRDNRLIAGLYNEQFF; CDR3nt: TGTGCCACCAGCAGAGATAACCGGTTGATAGCGGGACTATACAATGAGCAGTTCTTC; abundance: -; j_gene: TRBJ2-1; d_gene: TRBD2; v_gene: TRBV15
CDR3aa: CASSSPNRGFNEKLFF; CDR3nt: TGTGCCAGCAGTTCACCAAACAGGGGTTTTAATGAAAAACTGTTTTTT; abundance: few; j_gene: TRBJ1-4; d_gene: TRBD1; v_gene: TRBV28
CDR3aa: CASSLDPRGTNEKLFF; CDR3nt: TGTGCCAGCAGTTTGGACCCTCGGGGGACTAATGAAAAACTGTTTTTT; abundance: -; j_gene: TRBJ1-4; d_gene: -; v_gene: TRBV6-5
CDR3aa: CASSDLTLSGYTF; CDR3nt: TGTGCCAGCAGCGATCTGACACTTTCGGGCTACACCTTC; abundance: -; j_gene: TRBJ1-2; d_gene: -; v_gene: TRBV7-3
CDR3aa: CASSYGQYNEQFF; CDR3nt: TGTGCCAGCAGTTATGGACAGTACAATGAGCAGTTCTTC; abundance: -; j_gene: TRBJ2-1; d_gene: -; v_gene: TRBV27
CDR3aa: CASSQGAGTGLKYGYTF; CDR3nt: TGCGCCAGCAGCCAAGGGGCCGGGACAGGATTGAAGTATGGCTACACCTTC; abundance: -; j_gene: TRBJ1-2; d_gene: TRBD1; v_gene: TRBV4-1
CDR3aa: CAISGAQGASYEQYF; CDR3nt: TGTGCCATCAGTGGAGCACAGGGGGCATCCTACGAGCAGTACTTC; abundance: -; j_gene: TRBJ2-7; d_gene: TRBD1; v_gene: TRBV10-3
CDR3aa: CASSSLGFPSYEQYF; CDR3nt: TGCGCCAGCAGCTCCCTCGGGTTTCCCTCCTACGAGCAGTACTTC; abundance: -; j_gene: TRBJ2-7; d_gene: -; v_gene: TRBV5-1
CDR3aa: CASSFQGQYGYTF; CDR3nt: TGTGCCAGCAGTTTCCAGGGCCAGTATGGCTACACCTTC; abundance: -; j_gene: TRBJ1-2; d_gene: -; v_gene: TRBV28
CDR3aa: CASSHRILAGLHIGSYNEQFF; CDR3nt: TGCGCCAGCAGCCACCGGATACTAGCGGGACTTCACATTGGCTCCTACAATGAGCAGTTCTTC; abundance: -; j_gene: TRBJ2-1; d_gene: TRBD2; v_gene: TRBV4-1
CDR3aa: CASSLDSGDRDQGYTF; CDR3nt: TGTGCCAGCAGCTTGGATAGTGGAGACAGGGATCAGGGCTACACCTTC; abundance: -; j_gene: TRBJ1-2; d_gene: TRBD1; v_gene: TRBV5-6
CDR3aa: CASSERSGRAIYEQFF; CDR3nt: TGCGCCAGCAGTGAGAGGAGCGGGAGGGCCATCTATGAGCAGTTCTTC; abundance: -; j_gene: TRBJ2-1; d_gene: TRBD2; v_gene: TRBV10-2
CDR3aa: CASSWERGNEKLFF; CDR3nt: TGTGCCAGCTCATGGGAACGGGGTAATGAAAAACTGTTTTTT; abundance: once; j_gene: TRBJ1-4; d_gene: -; v_gene: TRBV18
CDR3aa: CASSFGAGQETQYF; CDR3nt: TGTGCCAGCAGTTTCGGTGCAGGGCAGGAGACCCAGTACTTC; abundance: -; j_gene: TRBJ2-5; d_gene: -; v_gene: TRBV28
CDR3aa: CASSWVWAQDNSNQPQHF; CDR3nt: TGTGCCAGCAGCTGGGTTTGGGCCCAAGACAATAGCAATCAGCCCCAGCATTTT; abundance: -; j_gene: TRBJ1-5; d_gene: -; v_gene: TRBV28
CDR3aa: CASSSGTGNSYNEQFF; CDR3nt: TGTGCCAGCAGTTCCGGGACAGGGAATTCCTACAATGAGCAGTTCTTC; abundance: -; j_gene: TRBJ2-1; d_gene: TRBD1; v_gene: TRBV5-6
CDR3aa: CASSLAQGVLWTEAFF; CDR3nt: TGTGCCAGCAGCTTAGCGCAGGGGGTTCTATGGACTGAAGCTTTCTTT; abundance: -; j_gene: TRBJ1-1; d_gene: TRBD1; v_gene: TRBV7-9
CDR3aa: CSVTGQGSSYEQYF; CDR3nt: TGCAGCGTTACGGGACAGGGAAGCTCCTACGAGCAGTACTTC; abundance: -; j_gene: TRBJ2-7; d_gene: TRBD1; v_gene: TRBV29-1
CDR3aa: CAWSVQADTEAFF; CDR3nt: TGTGCCTGGAGTGTACAGGCAGACACTGAAGCTTTCTTT; abundance: once; j_gene: TRBJ1-1; d_gene: -; v_gene: TRBV30
CDR3aa: CASSHGIEDQPQHF; CDR3nt: TGCGCCAGCAGCCATGGCATTGAGGATCAGCCCCAGCATTTT; abundance: -; j_gene: TRBJ1-5; d_gene: -; v_gene: TRBV4-1
CDR3aa: CASSPSGTGGSQYF; CDR3nt: TGTGCCAGCAGCCCGTCCGGGACAGGGGGCTCGCAGTACTTC; abundance: -; j_gene: TRBJ2-7; d_gene: TRBD1; v_gene: TRBV5-8
CDR3aa: CASSAEAGEGADTQYF; CDR3nt: TGTGCCAGCAGTGCAGAGGCAGGGGAGGGTGCAGATACGCAGTATTTT; abundance: few; j_gene: TRBJ2-3; d_gene: -; v_gene: TRBV6-1
CDR3aa: CASSLQIGELFF; CDR3nt: TGTGCCAGCAGCTTACAGATCGGGGAGCTGTTTTTT; abundance: -; j_gene: TRBJ2-2; d_gene: -; v_gene: TRBV7-9
CDR3aa: CATRKGRYQETQYF; CDR3nt: TGTGCCACCAGGAAGGGGCGATACCAAGAGACCCAGTACTTC; abundance: -; j_gene: TRBJ2-5; d_gene: -; v_gene: TRBV15
CDR3aa: CASSFGTPFYNSPLHF; CDR3nt: TGTGCCAGCAGCTTCGGGACACCTTTTTATAATTCACCCCTCCACTTT; abundance: -; j_gene: TRBJ1-6; d_gene: -; v_gene: TRBV5-5
CDR3aa: CASSLGGPEDTQYF; CDR3nt: TGTGCCAGCAGCTTAGGGGGGCCTGAAGATACGCAGTATTTT; abundance: -; j_gene: TRBJ2-3; d_gene: -; v_gene: TRBV7-2
CDR3aa: CASTRGTGSREQYF; CDR3nt: TGCGCCAGCACCCGCGGGACAGGGTCCAGAGAGCAGTACTTC; abundance: -; j_gene: TRBJ2-7; d_gene: TRBD1; v_gene: TRBV4-1
CDR3aa: CASSPLGTRTDTQYF; CDR3nt: TGTGCCAGCAGCCCCTTAGGGACTCGCACAGATACGCAGTATTTT; abundance: -; j_gene: TRBJ2-3; d_gene: -; v_gene: TRBV7-3